This T cell receptor (beta chain) stems from a study of T cells in Graves' hyperthyroidism and ophthalmopathy. CDR3 length equals 13 residues. Trimming cost V 5 bases and J 8 bases, with 12 bases left between them. Germline V gene sequence: CDR1 LGHDT, CDR2 YNNKEL (reference sequence). This clonotype was recorded a few times. Template material for amplifying TCR beta CDR3 regions consisted of RNA transcripts. HTBI primers drove first-round RT-PCR of the TCR CDR3. MiXCR, applied by TCRdb to the multiplex PCR reads, yields one record per CDR3 protein. The sample includes 560,000 or so distinct CDR3 sequences, 15% to 20% seen only once; the top ten take 47%.

What was sequenced was blood. The genes are TRBV3-1 and TRBJ1-4, with D perhaps matching TRBD1 (6 bases). This receptor was taken from a man aged 35 to 55 with Graves' ophthalmopathy. CDR3 nucleotides: TGTGCCAGCAGCGCACGACAGGCGGAAAAACTGTTTTTT. The encoded protein is CASSARQAEKLFF.